Listed here are 31 T cell receptor beta chains from one sample, sequenced in a study of blood T cell repertoires in COVID-19. Generated by immunoSEQ multiplex PCR, the TCRdb table keeps only in-frame clones and is missing some. This sample carries roughly 250,000 clones, approximately 78% of them seen once, and the ten largest clones take roughly 12%. Sequencing used peripheral blood. The source of these receptors is a woman between 55 and 75 years old with active or convalescent COVID-19.

The chain links TRBV5-6 to TRBJ1-6, with 7 bases matching TRBD1. CDR3 length equals 14 residues. The germline V gene has CDR1 SGHDT and CDR2 YYEEEE. V shed 4 bases, J shed 7 bases, and the junction held 5 bases outside the gene matches. The CDR3 sequence: CASSPTGANSPLHF. In DNA form, the CDR3 reads TGTGCCAGCAGCCCCACAGGGGCCAATTCACCCCTCCACTTT.

The chain links TRBV30 to TRBJ1-6; D is unresolved. Trimming removed 1 base from V and 3 bases from J, with 19 bases in between. The CDR3 has 18 residues. The germline V gene encodes CDR1 GTSNPN and CDR2 SVGIG (reference sequence). CDR3 sequence reads: CAWSADRNSLYYNSPLHF. CDR3 nucleotides: TGTGCCTGGAGTGCCGACCGAAATAGCCTATACTATAATTCACCCCTCCACTTT. Filled out from reference TRBV30 and TRBJ1-6, the complete variable domain reads SQTIHQWPATLVQPVGSPLSLECTVEGTSNPNLYWYRQAAGRGLQLLFYSVGIGQISSEVPQNLSASRPQDRQFILSSKKLLLSDSGFYLCAWSADRNSLYYNSPLHFGNGTRLTVT.

The chain employs TRBV18 and TRBJ2-7, with D unresolved. V dropped 0 bases and J dropped 2 bases, with 11 bases sitting between them. The CDR3 runs 15 residues. Germline CDR1 and CDR2: KGHSH and LQKENI. In DNA form, the CDR3 reads TGTGCCAGCTCACCACCGGGCAAGGTCCCCTACGAGCAGTACTTC. This translates into CASSPPGKVPYEQYF. Full variable domain (remainder filled in from reference TRBV18 and TRBJ2-7): NAGVMQNPRHLVRRRGQEARLRCSPMKGHSHVYWYRQLPEEGLKFMVYLQKENIIDESGMPKERFSAEFPKEGPSILRIQQVVRGDSAAYFCASSPPGKVPYEQYFGPGTRLTVT.

A single count supports this clone. CDR3: CASSYGQEKYEQYF. CDR3 DNA sequence: TGTGCCAGCAGTTACGGACAGGAAAAATACGAGCAGTACTTC. The rearrangement uses TRBV6-2 or TRBV6-3 and TRBJ2-7, with TRBD1 identical over 7 bases. This CDR3 contains 14 residues. Germline trimming cut 2 bases from V and 4 bases from J; bases unmatched to any gene: 5. CDR1 is MNHEY and CDR2 is SVGEGT in the germline V gene.

CDR3 sequence: CASSPGTGTKGDTQYF. The DNA of the CDR3 is TGCGCCAGCAGCCCAGGGACAGGTACTAAGGGAGATACGCAGTATTTT. This chain connects TRBV5-1 to TRBJ2-3; 8 bases match TRBD1. Trimming took 4 bases from V and 5 from J; bases not matched to a gene: 12. CDR3 length equals 16 residues. Germline V gene data show CDR1 as SGHRS and CDR2 as YFSETQ.

The rearrangement links TRBV30 to TRBJ2-3; possible D gene TRBD1, 5 bases. Germline values: CDR1 GTSNPN, CDR2 SVGIG (reference sequence). Between the trimmed V and J ends, which lost 4 bases and 0 bases, there was a span of 14 bases. The CDR3 extends over 15 amino acids. CDR3 bases: TGTGCCTGGACTCGAGACAGAACAAGCACAGATACGCAGTATTTT. This codes for CAWTRDRTSTDTQYF.

This chain uses TRBV10-1 with TRBJ1-6, with D maybe TRBD1 (5 bases). The CDR3 has 13 amino acids. Trimming pared 6 bases from V and 8 bases from J, leaving 11 bases between. Germline lookup yields CDR1 WNHNN and CDR2 SYGVQD (reference sequence). The CDR3 region is CASRGGTYSPLHF. In nucleotides, the CDR3 is TGCGCCAGCAGGGGCGGGACCTATTCACCCCTCCACTTT.

This chain joins TRBV7-9 and TRBJ1-5; D perhaps matches TRBD1 (5 bases). CDR1 SEHNR and CDR2 FQNEAQ come from the germline V gene (reference sequence). Trimming pared 4 bases from V and 3 bases from J, leaving 10 bases between. CDR3 size: 14 residues. The CDR3 DNA sequence: TGTGCCAGCAGCTCTGACAGAAACAATCAGCCCCAGCATTTT. Translated, it gives CASSSDRNNQPQHF. The full variable domain, its missing parts supplied by reference TRBV7-9 and TRBJ1-5, is DTGVSQNPRHKITKRGQNVTFRCDPISEHNRLYWYRQTLGQGPEFLTYFQNEAQLEKSRLLSDRFSAERPKGSFSTLEIQRTEQGDSAMYLCASSSDRNNQPQHFGDGTRLSIL.

The V gene is TRBV6-2 or TRBV6-3, the J gene TRBJ2-7; TRBD2 matches at 9 bases. From germline, CDR1 is MNHEY and CDR2 SVGEGT. V lost 2 bases to trimming and J lost 3 bases; unmatched junction nucleotides: 14. CDR3 length: 18 residues. The chain's CDR3 is CASSYPRRGGSQDYEQYF. For the CDR3, the DNA is TGTGCCAGCAGTTACCCCAGGCGGGGGGGAAGTCAGGACTACGAGCAGTACTTC.

The V and J genes are TRBV9 and TRBJ2-3, with 8 bases matching TRBD2. The J segment lost 1 base and the V segment lost 2 bases, leaving 6 bases of the junction unmatched. Per the germline V gene, CDR1 is SGDLS and CDR2 is YYNGEE. The length of the CDR3 is 16 residues. The CDR3 sequence is CASSVGSGGRTDTQYF. DNA of the CDR3: TGTGCCAGCAGCGTCGGAAGCGGGGGACGCACAGATACGCAGTATTTT.

The chain's CDR3 is CASITYPGELFF. In DNA form, the CDR3 reads TGTGCCAGCATCACCTATCCCGGGGAGCTGTTTTTT. The chain recombines TRBV12-3 or TRBV12-4 with TRBJ2-2; D is uncertain. This CDR3 comprises 12 residues. With 7 bases removed from V and 6 bases from J, the gap between germline ends came to 9 bases.

The genes are TRBV19 and TRBJ1-2; 7 bases fit TRBD1. The CDR3 spans 16 residues. Germline loops: CDR1 LNHDA, CDR2 SQIVND (reference sequence). V lost 4 bases to trimming and J lost 4 bases; unmatched junction nucleotides: 12. The chain's CDR3 is CASSKTTGLRPYGYTF. DNA for the CDR3: TGTGCCAGTAGTAAAACGACAGGGCTGAGGCCCTATGGCTACACCTTC.

The chain is built from TRBV4-1 and TRBJ2-3; 11 bases fit TRBD2. After removal of 1 base from V and 5 bases from J, the junction contained 5 bases not matched to a gene. CDR1 is MGHRA and CDR2 is YSYEKL in the germline V gene. The length of the CDR3 is 16 residues. This chain's CDR3 is CASSQASSGGLDTQYF. CDR3 nucleotides: TGCGCCAGCAGCCAAGCCTCTAGCGGGGGGTTAGATACGCAGTATTTT.

This clone was observed once. The chain carries TRBV4-3 and TRBJ2-1; no definite D call. Deletions cut 0 bases from V and 4 bases from J, with 10 bases between. Germline V gives CDR1 LGHNA, CDR2 YSLEER. The CDR3 spans 15 residues. CDR3 nucleotides: TGCGCCAGCAGCCAAGACCGCACAGCTTACAATGAGCAGTTCTTC. The encoded protein is CASSQDRTAYNEQFF.

The chain uses TRBV6-5 and TRBJ1-5; D gene ambiguous. This CDR3 is built from 14 residues. The V gene's germline CDR1 is MNHEY and CDR2 SVGAGI. V lost 0 bases, J lost 5 bases, and 8 bases lay in between. The CDR3 DNA is TGTGCCAGCAGTTACTCCTACGCCGATCAGCCCCAGCATTTT. It is translated as CASSYSYADQPQHF.

The chain carries TRBV21-1 and TRBJ2-5; the table names TRBD2, a call not compared with the DNA. TRBV21-1 is a pseudogene. The CDR3 sequence is 16 residues long. In nucleotides, the CDR3 is TGTGCCAGCAGCAAAGCTAGCCCGAAAAAAGAAGAGACCCAGTACTTC. The encoded protein is CASSKASPKKEETQYF.

This chain joins TRBV7-2 and TRBJ2-3, with 7 positions matching TRBD2. Germline V lookup: CDR1 SGHTA, CDR2 FQGNSA. V dropped 5 bases and J dropped 2; count of bases not matched to a gene: 10. This CDR3 comprises 16 residues. CDR3 protein: CASSPHPSGHTDTQYF. CDR3 sequence (DNA): TGTGCCAGCAGCCCGCACCCTAGCGGACACACAGATACGCAGTATTTT.

The rearrangement links TRBV5-3 to TRBJ2-1; 10 positions agree with TRBD2. TRBV5-3 is an ORF for which the function is uncertain. V shed 5 bases and J 2 bases; nucleotides not matched to a gene: 4. CDR3 length: 15 residues. The CDR3 sequence is CARSATSGPYNEQFF. The DNA for the CDR3 is TGTGCCAGAAGTGCGACTAGCGGGCCCTACAATGAGCAGTTCTTC.

The V gene is TRBV5-1, the J gene TRBJ2-3, with D maybe TRBD2 (6 bases). CDR3 length: 16 residues. Deletions cut 0 bases from V and 0 bases from J, with 11 bases between. Germline CDR1 and CDR2: SGHRS and YFSETQ. CDR3 DNA sequence: TGCGCCAGCAGCTTGGCGACTAGTCGTAGCACAGATACGCAGTATTTT. Translating gives CASSLATSRSTDTQYF.

This chain connects TRBV5-4 to TRBJ2-3; 14 bases line up with TRBD2. The CDR3 runs 17 residues. Germline trimming cut 4 bases from V and 0 bases from J; bases unmatched to any gene: 4. The germline V gene has CDR1 SGHNT and CDR2 YYREEE (reference sequence). CDR3 coding DNA: TGTGCCAGCAGCGGGGGACTAGCGGGGGTAAGCACAGATACGCAGTATTTT. Translating gives CASSGGLAGVSTDTQYF.

V is TRBV3-1 (or the pseudogene TRBV3-2) and J is TRBJ1-1, with 8 bases lining up with TRBD1. V lost 6 bases, J lost 8 bases, and 11 bases stayed unmatched. CDR1 LGHDT and CDR2 YNNKEL come from the germline V gene (reference sequence). The CDR3 length is 14 residues. CDR3 amino acids: CASRVITGGVEAFF. The CDR3 DNA sequence: TGTGCCAGCAGAGTAATAACAGGGGGTGTAGAAGCTTTCTTT.

This chain links TRBV9 with TRBJ1-2; possible D gene TRBD1, 6 bases. V lost 0 bases and J 4 bases, leaving 10 bases between the germline ends. Germline assignment: CDR1 SGDLS and CDR2 YYNGEE. The CDR3 is 14 residues long. CDR3 sequence reads: CASSVDVQGYGYTF. The CDR3 DNA reads TGTGCCAGCAGCGTAGATGTACAGGGCTATGGCTACACCTTC. Variable domain in full (rest from reference TRBV9 and TRBJ1-2): DSGVTQTPKHLITATGQRVTLRCSPRSGDLSVYWYQQSLDQGLQFLIQYYNGEERAKGNILERFSAQQFPDLHSELNLSSLELGDSALYFCASSVDVQGYGYTFGSGTRLTVV.

The rearrangement uses TRBV2 and TRBJ2-7, with 8 bases aligning to TRBD1. Losses at the gene ends were 2 bases for V and 0 bases for J; bases not matched to a gene: 3. Germline CDR1 and CDR2: SNHLY and FYNNEI. The CDR3 length is 15 residues. The CDR3 DNA is TGTGCCAGCAGTGAACTACAGGGGGGCTCCTACGAGCAGTACTTC. This codes for CASSELQGGSYEQYF.

The rearrangement uses TRBV18 and TRBJ1-2; D perhaps matches TRBD1 (6 bases). Per germline, CDR1 KGHSH and CDR2 LQKENI. The CDR3 length is 13 residues. V gave up 5 bases and J gave up 3 bases, with 10 bases separating them. CDR3 sequence reads: CASSTGSDYGYTF. CDR3 DNA sequence: TGTGCCAGCTCAACAGGGTCGGACTATGGCTACACCTTC.

This clone was recorded once. The chain recombines TRBV6-6 with TRBJ1-4, with D possibly being TRBD1 (5 bases). CDR1 MNHNY and CDR2 SVGAGI come from the germline V gene (reference sequence). The germline V and J ends were trimmed by 7 bases and 5 bases, with 17 bases remaining between them. The CDR3 sequence is 15 residues long. CDR3 DNA: TGTGCCAGCATCACCCATGCGGGGGGGAATGAAAAACTGTTTTTT. Its protein is CASITHAGGNEKLFF.

This chain connects TRBV21-1 to TRBJ2-3; TRBD2 reflects the table's D call only, with no check against the DNA. TRBV21-1 is given as a pseudogene. The CDR3 loop spans 16 amino acids. CDR3 nucleotide sequence: TGTGCCAGCAGCAAAAGCGGGGGCCAATCCACAGATACGCAGTATTTT. It yields the protein CASSKSGGQSTDTQYF.

The chain has TRBV4-3 and TRBJ2-1, with 10 positions matching TRBD1. J gave up 3 bases and V 1 base, and 3 bases lay outside the gene matches. The CDR3 is 16 amino acids. Per germline, CDR1 LGHNA and CDR2 YSLEER. The CDR3 is CASSQGDRGNYNEQFF. The CDR3 bases are TGCGCCAGCAGCCAAGGGGACAGGGGAAACTACAATGAGCAGTTCTTC.

CDR3 residues: CASSFDRVDTQYF. DNA for the CDR3: TGTGCCAGCAGCTTCGACAGGGTAGATACGCAGTATTTT. The chain uses TRBV7-8 and TRBJ2-3; 7 bases fit TRBD1. From germline, CDR1 is SGHVS and CDR2 FQNEAQ. The CDR3 contains 13 residues. V trimming: 3 bases; J trimming: 5 bases; junction bases outside the gene matches: 2.

V is TRBV19 and J is TRBJ1-2; possible D gene TRBD1, 6 bases. The V gene lost 4 bases and the J gene lost 8 bases, with 17 bases spanning the gap. This CDR3 is built from 14 residues. CDR1 and CDR2 (germline): LNHDA, SQIVND (reference sequence). CDR3: CASSKGLTGLGYTF. CDR3 nucleotides: TGTGCCAGTAGTAAAGGGCTGACAGGCTTAGGCTACACCTTC.

The J gene is TRBJ2-5, the V gene TRBV7-6; 9 nucleotides align to TRBD1. Germline lookup yields CDR1 SGHVS and CDR2 FNYEAQ. The CDR3 loop spans 16 amino acids. Trimming cost V 4 bases and J 1 base; bases outside gene matches: 7. The CDR3 loop is CASSSSGTGLQETQYF. For the CDR3, the DNA is TGTGCCAGCAGCTCTTCAGGGACAGGGCTCCAAGAGACCCAGTACTTC.

This sequence joins TRBV6-2 or TRBV6-3 and TRBJ2-5; 9 bases match TRBD2. The V gene end was trimmed by 6 bases and the J gene end by 0 bases; junction bases not matched to a gene: 14. Germline V CDR1 and CDR2: MNHEY, SVGEGT. The CDR3 contains 18 residues. The CDR3 is CASRPTNLGLAHQETQYF. CDR3 coding DNA: TGTGCCAGCAGACCTACGAACCTCGGACTAGCGCACCAAGAGACCCAGTACTTC.